This T cell receptor (beta chain) was documented in a study of T cell responses to AZD1222 COVID-19 vaccine. Study findings and constraints: Two AZD1222 doses significantly raised spike-specific TCR breadth and depth over controls. The peak T cell response came first, and repertoires were sampled only after it.

On this clone itself: Its specificity is not known.

CDR1 is WSHSY and CDR2 is SAAADI in the germline V gene. The ends lost 4 bases at V and 6 bases at J; junction bases unmatched: 8. This CDR3 is 15 amino acids long. Method: immunoSEQ multiplex PCR; TCRdb's copy keeps in-frame clones and lacks some. This sample has some 130,000 clones; about 90% occur once, and the top ten carry 1.5% to 2%. V is TRBV10-2 and J is TRBJ2-7; 11 positions agree with TRBD2. The source is an adult in good health. The starting material was peripheral blood, obtained on day 0 of AZD1222 vaccination. The CDR3 region is CASSGTGTSGGEQYF. DNA for the CDR3: TGCGCCAGCAGTGGGACCGGGACTAGCGGCGGCGAGCAGTACTTC.